What follows are 25 T cell receptor beta chains derived from one specimen sequenced in a study of T-cell reconstitution after alpha-beta-depleted transplantation in children. TCRbeta library preparation incorporated unique molecular identifiers. MiXCR, applied by TCRdb to the PCR reads, yields one record per CDR3 protein. Counted here are 670,000 or so distinct CDR3 sequences, 10% to 15% occurring once; the ten biggest clones make up about 0.77%. The source was PBMCs, collected before TCRalphabeta/CD19-depleted stem cell transplant. The receptors were gathered from a girl aged 2-9 years with congenital amegakaryocytic thrombocytopenia, due to receive a stem cell transplant.

This clonotype was seen ten or more times. The chain couples TRBV12-3 or TRBV12-4 to TRBJ2-4; no reliable D call. V was pared by 7 bases and J by 5 bases, with 15 bases between. The CDR3 is made up of 14 amino acids. The CDR3 nucleotides read TGTGCCAGCACCCTAGGCGGAGAGGAAAACATTCAGTACTTC. Amino acids: CASTLGGEENIQYF.

This chain connects TRBV9 to TRBJ2-7; 14 nucleotides match TRBD2. CDR3 length: 13 residues. Germline assignment: CDR1 SGDLS and CDR2 YYNGEE. V was clipped by 8 bases and J by 6 bases; unmatched bases: 4. CDR3 residues: CARLGLAGGEQYF. CDR3 nucleotide sequence: TGTGCCAGATTAGGACTAGCGGGAGGCGAGCAGTACTTC.

This clonotype was observed a handful of times. J is TRBJ2-7 and V is TRBV7-6, with D tentatively TRBD1 (6 bases). Trimming removed 9 bases at V and 2 bases at J, with 20 bases between. This CDR3 has 15 amino acids. CDR1 is SGHVS and CDR2 is FNYEAQ in the germline V gene. The CDR3 here is CASRKTGSGAYEQYF. For the CDR3, the DNA is TGTGCCAGTAGGAAAACGGGGTCAGGGGCCTACGAGCAGTACTTC.

This clonotype came up a few times. The V gene is TRBV7-3, the J gene TRBJ2-1; 8 nucleotides match TRBD2. The CDR3 spans 12 residues. Trimming at V came to 4 bases and at J to 16 bases, leaving 9 bases not matched to a gene. Germline loops: CDR1 SGHTA, CDR2 FQGTGA. CDR3 nucleotides: TGTGCCAGCAGCTCAACCGGGACTAGTTTATTCTTC. Translated: CASSSTGTSLFF.

This clonotype has only one observation. The chain has TRBV7-9 and TRBJ2-2, with a tentative D call TRBD2 (5 bases). V was trimmed by 2 bases and J by 4 bases, leaving 14 bases between them. This CDR3 contains 16 residues. The germline CDR1 and CDR2 sequences are SEHNR and FQNEAQ (reference sequence). As DNA, the CDR3 is TGTGCCAGCAGCTTACTGGGAGAGGAGGTCACCGGGGAGCTGTTTTTT. Translation gives CASSLLGEEVTGELFF.

This clonotype appeared many times. V gene TRBV20-1 combines with J gene TRBJ2-1; 11 bases agree with TRBD2. CDR3 length: 15 residues. V lost 3 bases to trimming and J lost 2 bases; unmatched junction nucleotides: 3. Germline CDR1 reads DFQATT; CDR2 reads SNEGSKA (reference sequence). CDR3 in DNA: TGCAGTGCTAGTTCTAGCGGGAGGACCTACAATGAGCAGTTCTTC. It is translated as CSASSSGRTYNEQFF.

This clonotype was seen a handful of times. In DNA form, the CDR3 reads TGTGCCACCGCCCGGGGTCCCTACGAGCAGTACTTC. This encodes CATARGPYEQYF. V and J are TRBV10-3 and TRBJ2-7; possible D gene TRBD2, 5 bases. V was shortened by 10 bases and J by 2 bases, with 12 bases between the two germline ends. The V gene's germline CDR1 is ENHRY and CDR2 SYGVKD. The CDR3 loop spans 12 amino acids.

This clonotype occurred many times. This chain joins TRBV5-1 and TRBJ2-1; 9 positions agree with TRBD1. Trimming at V came to 4 bases and at J to 2 bases, leaving 4 bases not matched to a gene. CDR1 is SGHRS, CDR2 YFSETQ, per germline. The CDR3 is 15 residues long. The CDR3: CASSAGQGPYNEQFF. CDR3 nucleotides: TGCGCCAGCAGCGCGGGACAGGGTCCCTACAATGAGCAGTTCTTC.

This clonotype appeared many times. The gene calls are TRBV28 and TRBJ2-7; D not resolved. Trimming removed 3 bases at V and 4 bases at J, with 19 bases between. CDR3 size: 16 residues. Germline CDR1 MDHEN, CDR2 SYDVKM. CDR3 in DNA: TGTGCCAGCAGTTTTAGGGTACTTCAAGTGGGATACGAGCAGTACTTC. Translation gives CASSFRVLQVGYEQYF.

The CDR3 sequence is CASSLRGEGGQPQHF. The CDR3 bases are TGCGCCAGCAGCTTGCGCGGGGAGGGCGGTCAGCCCCAGCATTTT. This sequence joins TRBV5-1 and TRBJ1-5, with unresolved D. From germline, CDR1 is SGHRS and CDR2 YFSETQ. The V end lost 1 base, the J end lost 6 bases, and 14 bases lay between the germline ends. CDR3 length: 15 residues. The full variable domain, its missing parts supplied by reference TRBV5-1 and TRBJ1-5, is KAGVTQTPRYLIKTRGQQVTLSCSPISGHRSVSWYQQTPGQGLQFLFEYFSETQRNKGNFPGRFSGRQFSNSRSEMNVSTLELGDSALYLCASSLRGEGGQPQHFGDGTRLSIL.

This clonotype occurred a few times. The chain employs TRBV7-9 and TRBJ2-7; 8 bases match TRBD1. The CDR3 runs 12 residues. The germline V gene encodes CDR1 SEHNR and CDR2 FQNEAQ (reference sequence). V was clipped by 4 bases and J by 6 bases; unmatched bases: 2. CDR3 loop: CASSSDRVEQYF. The CDR3 DNA sequence: TGTGCCAGCAGCTCGGACAGGGTCGAGCAGTACTTC. The full variable domain, with the rest looked up from reference TRBV7-9 and TRBJ2-7, is DTGVSQNPRHKITKRGQNVTFRCDPISEHNRLYWYRQTLGQGPEFLTYFQNEAQLEKSRLLSDRFSAERPKGSFSTLEIQRTEQGDSAMYLCASSSDRVEQYFGPGTRLTVT.

This clonotype came up a few times. The V call is TRBV25-1, the J call TRBJ2-3; TRBD1 aligns across 7 bases. The CDR3 is 15 amino acids. Germline values: CDR1 MGHDK, CDR2 SYGVNS. The J segment lost 1 base and the V segment lost 10 bases, leaving 11 bases of the junction unmatched. In DNA form, the CDR3 reads TGTGCCACGGCGCCTCGACAGGGACGCACAGATACGCAGTATTTT. Its translation: CATAPRQGRTDTQYF.

This clonotype was seen a few times. V gene TRBV20-1 combines with J gene TRBJ2-5; D unclear. The CDR3 spans 10 residues. CDR1 is DFQATT, CDR2 SNEGSKA, per germline (reference sequence). Trimming shortened V by 6 bases and J by 10 bases, and 12 bases separated the two germline ends. CDR3 in DNA: TGCAGTGCCCCCCGCCCGGTCCAGTACTTC. Residues: CSAPRPVQYF.

V gene TRBV20-1 combines with J gene TRBJ2-7; 7 bases map to TRBD1. From germline, CDR1 is DFQATT and CDR2 SNEGSKA (reference sequence). After removal of 6 bases from V and 5 bases from J, the junction contained 10 bases not matched to a gene. There are 13 residues in the CDR3. The CDR3 loop is CSATSGQEDEQYF. The CDR3 nucleotides are TGCAGTGCCACCTCCGGACAGGAAGACGAGCAGTACTTC.

This chain connects TRBV7-8 to TRBJ1-3; D gene ambiguous. The V and J ends lost 4 bases and 2 bases respectively, with 18 bases between them. The CDR3 is made up of 17 amino acids. In germline, CDR1 is SGHVS, CDR2 FQNEAQ. This CDR3 is CASSSSNHGRAGNTIYF. As DNA, the CDR3 is TGTGCCAGCAGCTCCTCGAATCACGGTCGCGCTGGAAACACCATATATTTT.

This clonotype came up a few times. V and J are TRBV29-1 and TRBJ1-1; no reliable D call. CDR1 and CDR2 from the germline V gene are SQVTM and ANQGSEA. Trimming shortened V by 6 bases and J by 0 bases, and 17 bases separated the two germline ends. The length of the CDR3 is 15 residues. CDR3 residues: CSVARRLELNTEAFF. The CDR3 DNA follows: TGCAGCGTCGCCCGTAGACTGGAACTGAACACTGAAGCTTTCTTT.

This clonotype was seen many times. This chain connects TRBV29-1 to TRBJ1-2, with D possibly being TRBD1 (5 bases). Deletions cut 3 bases from V and 0 bases from J, with 11 bases between. Germline V CDR1 and CDR2: SQVTM, ANQGSEA. The CDR3 is made up of 14 amino acids. The CDR3 DNA sequence: TGCAGCGTTGATGGGACTCGAGCTAACTATGGCTACACCTTC. It specifies CSVDGTRANYGYTF.

CDR3 in amino acids: CASSHSSGLYEQYF. The CDR3 DNA reads TGTGCCAGCAGCCACTCGTCGGGACTTTACGAGCAGTACTTC. The gene calls are TRBV7-8 and TRBJ2-7, with TRBD2 as a possible D gene (6 bases). The V end lost 5 bases, the J end lost 4 bases, and 15 bases lay between the germline ends. There are 14 residues in the CDR3. Germline V CDR1 and CDR2: SGHVS, FQNEAQ. The full variable domain, rest sourced from reference TRBV7-8 and TRBJ2-7, is GAGVSQSPRYKVAKRGQDVALRCDPISGHVSLFWYQQALGQGPEFLTYFQNEAQLDKSGLPSDRFFAERPEGSVSTLKIQRTQQEDSAVYLCASSHSSGLYEQYFGPGTRLTVT.

This chain links TRBV7-8 with TRBJ2-1, with a weak D call TRBD1 (6 bases). This CDR3 is 17 amino acids long. Germline assignment: CDR1 SGHVS and CDR2 FQNEAQ. Deletions cut 7 bases from V and 3 bases from J, with 22 bases between. The CDR3 DNA reads as TGTGCCAGCATCTCTAGGGGGACAAGATCGGGCTACAATGAGCAGTTCTTC. Its translation: CASISRGTRSGYNEQFF.

In this sample, this clonotype turned up many times. The chain joins TRBV9 to TRBJ1-2; 12 bases align to TRBD1. The V gene end was trimmed by 5 bases and the J gene end by 4 bases; junction bases not matched to a gene: 9. CDR3 length equals 16 residues. Germline values: CDR1 SGDLS, CDR2 YYNGEE. CDR3 nucleotides: TGTGCCAGCAGTGGGACAGGGGGCCTTCTGATCTATGGCTACACCTTC. Protein: CASSGTGGLLIYGYTF.

This clonotype has a count of ten or more. The chain links TRBV4-1 to TRBJ2-2; D call uncertain. Germline CDR1 is MGHRA and CDR2 is YSYEKL. CDR3 length equals 17 residues. Trimming took off 1 base at V and 0 bases at J, with 12 bases between the two ends. The CDR3 loop reads CASSQGAMRTNTGELFF. The CDR3 DNA reads as TGCGCCAGCAGCCAAGGGGCGATGCGGACGAACACCGGGGAGCTGTTTTTT.

At least ten counts were recorded for this clonotype. The gene calls are TRBV25-1 and TRBJ2-3; a possible D gene is TRBD2 (6 bases). This CDR3 comprises 16 residues. V was shortened by 2 bases and J by 0 bases, with 12 bases between the two germline ends. Germline V gene data show CDR1 as MGHDK and CDR2 as SYGVNS. CDR3 sequence: CASSERRGPSTDTQYF. The CDR3, as DNA: TGTGCCAGCAGTGAACGGAGGGGACCTAGCACAGATACGCAGTATTTT.

This clonotype has a count of ten or more. The rearrangement links TRBV6-1 to TRBJ1-4; possible D gene TRBD1, 6 bases. Germline V gives CDR1 MNHNS, CDR2 SASEGT. This CDR3 is 14 amino acids long. V gave up 6 bases and J gave up 0 bases, with 8 bases separating them. The CDR3 here is CASRNRATNEKLFF. CDR3 nucleotide sequence: TGTGCCAGCAGAAACAGGGCAACTAATGAAAAACTGTTTTTT.

This clonotype showed up many times. The gene calls are TRBV20-1 and TRBJ2-7; tentative D call: TRBD2 (6 bases). V was trimmed by 5 bases and J by 3 bases, leaving 20 bases between them. The CDR3 is 15 residues long. Germline V gene lookup returns CDR1 DFQATT and CDR2 SNEGSKA (reference sequence). CDR3 in DNA: TGCAGTGCTGGAAACCCCGGGACTTTCGACTACGAGCAGTACTTC. This translates into CSAGNPGTFDYEQYF.

This chain joins TRBV3-1 and TRBJ2-3; 7 nucleotides align to TRBD1. V lost 1 base and J lost 3; bases outside the gene matches: 10. The CDR3 covers 17 residues. Germline lookup yields CDR1 LGHDT and CDR2 YNNKEL (reference sequence). The CDR3 reads CASSQVVRDSRTDTQYF. CDR3 sequence (DNA): TGTGCCAGCAGCCAAGTTGTCCGGGACAGCCGAACAGATACGCAGTATTTT.